This TCR beta chain was obtained from a study of blood T cell repertoires in COVID-19 (dated by TCRdb to 2020 to 2022). With regard to the full study: Samples from collaborators originated in the United States, Italy and Spain and spanned both the acute and convalescent phases of COVID-19. The prospective study material was composed of cDNA or gDNA derived from T cells, B-cell-depleted T cells, or PBMCs. Subjects who had been exposed to COVID-19, were actively infected with it, or had recovered from it provided the deeply sampled blood TCRbeta repertoires that made up the dataset. A freely available public database, intended as a resource for researchers studying the immune response to SARS-CoV-2, is where the repertoires were released. Samples were obtained from the ongoing ImmuneRACE study (first 160 participants) and from about 1,300 subjects provided by 6 global collaborators. A de-identified subject ID, COVID-19 status, age in years and sex were almost always included in the sample metadata. HLA class I and class II types, where available, came from metadata supplied by the sample provider rather than from assay-based typing.

Overall results and qualifications from the work: The amount of clinical and demographic metadata varied by source and participant and was provided uncurated.

CDR1 LGHNA and CDR2 YNFKEQ are derived from the germline V gene. The CDR3 holds 15 amino acids from the cysteine to the phenylalanine. The CDR3 DNA has 45 bases and is translated from base 1. The trim is 3 bases for V and 4 bases for J, with a gap of 15 bases between the germline ends. Each collaborating institution followed its own protocols to collect whole blood in K2EDTA tubes. For TCRbeta analysis, collaborator samples were shipped as frozen whole blood, as isolated PBMCs, or as DNA extracted from either sample type. This clone appeared once. Its antigen is unknown. No base-level quality is on record; no much larger clone is a single base apart. The immunoSEQ Assay, a bias-controlled multiplex PCR, was used to amplify TCRbeta CDR3 regions from genomic DNA. The paper's data handling went like this. The number of nucleated cells in each sample was estimated from the amplification of reference gene primers within the assay. To quantify the absolute abundance of each unique TCRbeta CDR3 rearrangement, sequence reads were collapsed and filtered. For each sample, productive Simpson clonality was calculated as the square root of Simpson's diversity index over productive rearrangements. TCRdb took over this immuneACCESS table, retaining in-frame rearrangements with V and J assigned. Such tables are incomplete; in checked studies, under half of the missing clones stem from an unresolved V gene, and the remainder is unexplained. V and J calls and clone size are given by that table; D and trimming were obtained from the DNA. The sample table shows 120,000 to 150,000 clones, and 75% to 85% are seen once. In total, the top ten clones hold 5% of the sample.

Sequencing used peripheral blood. The chain joins TRBV4-2 to TRBJ1-1, and the D gene may be TRBD1, 6 bases matching. This receptor was identified in a woman between 45 and 60 years old with acute or convalescent COVID-19. CDR3 reads: CASSQVQGRGTEAFF. The bases are TGTGCCAGCAGCCAGGTTCAGGGGAGGGGCACTGAAGCTTTCTTT.